The clone carrying this T cell receptor (beta chain) is large. Its antigen is unknown. This sample stems from a study of graft-versus-host responses after intestinal transplantation. The study's findings and limits: Early post-transplant HvG declines showed an association with peak circulating GvH clone levels.

Assay used: immunoSEQ multiplex PCR; TCRdb lists only in-frame clones, some missing. The top ten clones hold around 20% of a sample with 25,000 to 35,000 clones, about 79% of them seen once. Germline V lookup: CDR1 MNHEY, CDR2 SVGAGI. V shed 6 bases and J 4 bases; nucleotides not matched to a gene: 8. The CDR3 runs to 14 residues. This clonotype was sampled from a human donor who received an intestinal transplant. The material sequenced was unstimulated CD8+ T cells sorted from spleen or lymph node cells, taken before intestinal transplant. This chain joins TRBV6-5 and TRBJ1-2; TRBD1 aligns across 7 bases. The CDR3 is CASSLAGTAYGYTF. The CDR3 nucleotides are TGTGCCAGCAGCCTTGCCGGGACAGCCTATGGCTACACCTTC.